The entry below describes one T cell receptor (beta chain). The record originates from a study of blood T cell repertoires in COVID-19. Overall study: There were acute and convalescent COVID-19 samples, and they came from the United States, Italy and Spain. Sources were T cells, B-cell-depleted T cells, or PBMCs; the material itself was cDNA or gDNA.

The CDR3 is 14 amino acids. V lost 5 bases to trimming and J lost 6 bases; unmatched junction nucleotides: 5. Germline values: CDR1 SGHTA, CDR2 FQGNSA. Study processing details: Researchers report that nucleated cell counts were estimated from reference gene primer amplification. The assay was immunoSEQ multiplex PCR, and TCRdb's table has in-frame clones only and misses some. That table is the source of V, J and clone size, and D and trimming were worked out from the DNA. This sample yields roughly 80,000 clones, of which approximately 88% are seen a single time; roughly 5.3% belongs to the top ten.

The sequence was collected from a woman of 80 years or more with active or convalescent COVID-19. Sequencing was carried out using peripheral blood. The rearrangement links TRBV7-2 to TRBJ2-7; the match to TRBD2 covers 12 bases. The DNA for the CDR3 is TGTGCCAGCAGCCCTAGCGGGGGGGGCGGCGAGCAGTACTTC. Its translation is CASSPSGGGGEQYF.